This TCR beta chain was identified during a study of shared clonotypes between healthy human individuals. In the case of this clone: Its antigen is currently unknown.

The assay used deep level. The authors split each subset's genomic DNA evenly across several immunoSEQ plates. TCRdb's table, derived via immunoSEQ multiplex PCR, lists solely in-frame clones and lacks some. The profile shows some 200,000 clones, over 50% of them singletons. This CDR3 contains 18 residues. The germline gives CDR1 MNHNS, CDR2 SASEGT. Deletions cut 2 bases from V and 6 bases from J, with 22 bases between. Study-level results: Among donors, sharing of clonotypes was expected to be affected by sequencing depth. The study generally estimated greater richness for naive than memory subsets.

Sequencing was done on a sample of memory CD4+ T cells sorted from blood. Subset in this sample: CD45RA-negative fraction. The receptor was isolated from a man aged 25 to 45 in good health. The J gene is TRBJ2-2, the V gene TRBV6-1; D is tentatively TRBD1 or TRBD2 (6 bases each). The CDR3 spells CASSERRGAGIYAGELFF. CDR3 DNA sequence: TGTGCCAGCAGTGAAAGAAGGGGGGCCGGGATCTATGCCGGGGAGCTGTTTTTT.